What follows are 8 T cell receptor beta chains derived from one specimen sequenced in a study of shared clonotypes between healthy human individuals (dated by TCRdb to about 2020). The library was obtained by the immunoSEQ multiplex PCR assay. Entries here come from immuneACCESS through TCRdb and include only in-frame sequences with V and J called. Some clones fail to appear in such tables; in the studies checked, an unresolved V gene covers under half of the shortfall, and the cause of the remainder is unknown. The sample table lists a few hundred thousand clones, approximately 79% of them with a count of one. The ten largest clones add up to about a tenth of the sample. Sequencing used memory CD4+ T cells sorted from blood. This sample's cell subset or site label indicates: CD45RA-negative fraction. The receptors were gathered from a man aged 25 to 45 in good health.

A note on this clone: The junction departs from germline at one end; a sequencing error may be responsible. V is TRBV7-7 and J is TRBJ2-2, with TRBD1 as a possible D gene (5 bases). Per germline, CDR1 SSHAT and CDR2 FNYEAQ (reference sequence). This CDR3 region has 13 residues. CDR3 loop: CASSLDSPGELFF. The CDR3 bases are TGTGCTAGCAGCTTAGACAGTCCCGGGGAGCTGTTTTTT.

The chain links TRBV18 to TRBJ2-5; D is uncertain. Germline CDR1 is KGHSH and CDR2 is LQKENI. Trimming left V 2 bases short and J 5 bases short, with 9 bases between. The CDR3 loop spans 13 amino acids. CDR3 protein: CASSPGLDETQYF. The CDR3 region has the DNA TGTGCCAGCTCACCAGGGCTTGACGAGACCCAGTACTTC. Together with reference TRBV18 and TRBJ2-5, the CDR3 gives the full variable domain: NAGVMQNPRHLVRRRGQEARLRCSPMKGHSHVYWYRQLPEEGLKFMVYLQKENIIDESGMPKERFSAEFPKEGPSILRIQQVVRGDSAAYFCASSPGLDETQYFGPGTRLLVL.

Regarding this clone: This same CDR3 is encoded by further DNA sequences in the sample. This chain links TRBV5-6 with TRBJ2-1; perhaps TRBD1 as D (5 bases). The germline gives CDR1 SGHDT, CDR2 YYEEEE. This CDR3 spans 15 amino acids. Trimming left V 5 bases short and J 0 bases short, with 12 bases between. In nucleotides, the CDR3 is TGTGCCAGCAGTTTTGGGGCAGACTCCTACAATGAGCAGTTCTTC. Its protein is CASSFGADSYNEQFF.

This sequence joins TRBV28 and TRBJ2-5; 10 bases map to TRBD1. J gave up 4 bases and V 4 bases, and 6 bases lay outside the gene matches. The CDR3 length is 15 residues. CDR1 is MDHEN and CDR2 is SYDVKM in the germline V gene. CDR3 in DNA: TGTGCCAGCAGTTCTGGGGACAGGGGAGGAGAGACCCAGTACTTC. Its protein product is CASSSGDRGGETQYF.

The genes are TRBV30 and TRBJ1-2; 9 bases fit TRBD1. The germline V gene encodes CDR1 GTSNPN and CDR2 SVGIG (reference sequence). V was pared by 5 bases and J by 4 bases, with 14 bases of the junction left unmatched. The CDR3 covers 16 residues. CDR3 nucleotides: TGTGCCTGGGGACGGGACAGGGCAGTCGTCGCCTATGGCTACACCTTC. Protein product: CAWGRDRAVVAYGYTF. Together with reference TRBV30 and TRBJ1-2, the CDR3 gives the full variable domain: SQTIHQWPATLVQPVGSPLSLECTVEGTSNPNLYWYRQAAGRGLQLLFYSVGIGQISSEVPQNLSASRPQDRQFILSSKKLLLSDSGFYLCAWGRDRAVVAYGYTFGSGTRLTVV.

This sequence joins TRBV5-1 and TRBJ2-5; D may be TRBD1 (5 bases). The CDR3 contains 13 residues. Trimming left V 2 bases short and J 5 bases short, with 10 bases between. In germline, CDR1 is SGHRS, CDR2 YFSETQ. The CDR3 protein is CASSLLGAETQYF. CDR3 bases: TGCGCCAGCAGCTTATTAGGGGCCGAGACCCAGTACTTC.

The chain uses TRBV6-1 and TRBJ2-6, with a possible D match to TRBD2 (5 bases). V shed 1 base and J shed 1 base, with 14 bases lying between them. The CDR3 runs 18 residues. Germline V gene sequence: CDR1 MNHNS, CDR2 SASEGT. Here the CDR3 DNA reads TGTGCCAGCAGTGAAGTAGTACTTTCGGGGTCTGGGGCCAACGTCCTGACTTTC. This codes for CASSEVVLSGSGANVLTF.

In its sample, this clone was seen a few times. This chain connects TRBV7-9 to TRBJ2-1, with D maybe TRBD2 (5 bases). The length of the CDR3 is 15 residues. V was shortened by 5 bases and J by 4 bases, with 15 bases between the two germline ends. CDR1 and CDR2 (germline): SEHNR, FQNEAQ (reference sequence). The CDR3 spells CASSQSPDSYNEQFF. The CDR3, as DNA: TGTGCCAGCAGCCAATCCCCGGACTCTTACAATGAGCAGTTCTTC.